A selection of T cell receptor beta chains follows, all from one sample in a study of cytomegalovirus exposure and HLA in healthy donors. Only in-frame clones appear in the TCRdb table, and some are missing; sequencing was by immunoSEQ multiplex PCR. The sample has about 330,000 clones; 70% to 90% are singletons. Material for sequencing was PBMCs. The receptors here all came from a young woman in good health and CMV-seronegative. Both conserved end residues are part of each CDR3. A D gene is named only where the DNA matches it firmly. Size values are once, few and many counts, or a class for expanded clones, and some rows have none.

d_gene | j_gene | v_gene | abundance | CDR3aa | CDR3nt
NA | TRBJ1-5 | TRBV6-6 | NA | CASSLDGNQPQHF | TGTGCCAGCAGTCTCGACGGGAATCAGCCCCAGCATTTT
NA | TRBJ2-7 | TRBV28 | NA | CASSLLGPYEQYF | TGTGCCAGCAGTTTATTGGGCCCCTACGAGCAGTACTTC
NA | TRBJ2-1 | TRBV7-8 | NA | CASSWALSSYNEQFF | TGTGCCAGCAGCTGGGCCTTGAGCTCCTACAATGAGCAGTTCTTC
NA | TRBJ1-1 | TRBV5-6 | few | CASSLWVTGEAFF | TGTGCCAGCAGCTTGTGGGTGACGGGTGAAGCTTTCTTT
NA | TRBJ1-4 | TRBV9 | NA | CASSVGIAGLATNEKLFF | TGTGCCAGCAGCGTAGGCATTGCGGGTCTTGCAACTAATGAAAAACTGTTTTTT
NA | TRBJ2-5 | TRBV5-1 | NA | CASSLSPGGDQETQYF | TGCGCCAGCAGCTTGTCACCGGGCGGGGACCAAGAGACCCAGTACTTC
NA | TRBJ2-2 | TRBV12-2 | NA | CASRFKGGDGELFF | TGTGCAAGTCGCTTCAAAGGAGGAGACGGGGAGCTGTTTTTT
TRBD1 | TRBJ1-4 | TRBV5-1 | NA | CASRPGQTNEKLFF | TGCGCCAGCAGACCGGGACAGACTAATGAAAAACTGTTTTTT
NA | TRBJ2-7 | TRBV9 | NA | CASSPANQYEQYF | TGTGCCAGCAGCCCCGCTAACCAATACGAGCAGTACTTC
NA | TRBJ2-7 | TRBV9 | few | CASSGPDTVYEQYF | TGTGCCAGCAGCGGGCCCGACACCGTCTACGAGCAGTACTTC
NA | TRBJ1-3 | TRBV9 | NA | CASSPGGLSGNTIYF | TGTGCCAGCAGCCCCGGCGGCTTGTCTGGAAACACCATATATTTT
TRBD1 | TRBJ2-5 | TRBV29-1 | few | CSVPTPLQGAGETQYF | TGCAGCGTTCCCACCCCCCTACAGGGGGCGGGGGAGACCCAGTACTTC
NA | TRBJ2-7 | TRBV7-9 | NA | CASSQGLAGLEQYF | TGTGCCAGCAGCCAAGGACTGGCGGGGCTCGAGCAGTACTTC
TRBD1 | TRBJ1-2 | TRBV18 | NA | CASSLTGHGYTF | TGTGCCAGCTCACTGACAGGGCATGGCTACACCTTC
TRBD2 | TRBJ2-1 | TRBV9 | few | CASSVRGLGEYNEQFF | TGTGCCAGCAGCGTCAGGGGACTAGGCGAATACAATGAGCAGTTCTTC
NA | TRBJ1-5 | TRBV19 | NA | CASSPQGGGSSAQPQHF | TGTGCCAGTAGTCCACAGGGAGGGGGTAGTTCGGCTCAGCCCCAGCATTTT
NA | TRBJ1-1 | TRBV28 | NA | CASSRPSSTEAFF | TGTGCCAGCAGTCGCCCCTCGAGCACTGAAGCTTTCTTT
NA | TRBJ2-6 | TRBV2 | NA | CASSDRSGANVLTF | TGTGCCAGCAGTGATCGCTCTGGGGCCAACGTCCTGACTTTC
TRBD1 | TRBJ1-4 | TRBV27 | NA | CASGLGQGREKLFF | TGTGCCAGTGGGCTTGGACAGGGGAGAGAAAAACTGTTTTTT
NA | TRBJ2-1 | TRBV29-1 | NA | CSVGELVPRNEQFF | TGCAGCGTTGGGGAACTAGTTCCTCGTAATGAGCAGTTCTTC
TRBD1 | TRBJ1-1 | TRBV30 | NA | CAWSVRDRLNTEAFF | TGTGCCTGGAGTGTCCGGGACAGACTGAACACTGAAGCTTTCTTT
NA | TRBJ1-5 | TRBV2 | NA | CASKGLVDSSSNQPQHF | TGTGCCAGCAAGGGGTTGGTCGACAGTAGTAGCAATCAGCCCCAGCATTTT
NA | TRBJ2-3 | TRBV6-5 | NA | CASSWGGRTDTQYF | TGTGCCAGCAGTTGGGGGGGGCGCACAGATACGCAGTATTTT
NA | TRBJ1-2 | TRBV28 | once | CASSIGEGEHGYTF | TGTGCCAGCTCAATCGGAGAGGGTGAGCATGGCTACACCTTC
NA | TRBJ2-5 | TRBV2 | NA | CASIQQETQYF | TGTGCCAGCATTCAACAAGAGACCCAGTACTTC
NA | TRBJ2-2 | TRBV7-7 | NA | CASSPRVGNTGELFF | TGTGCCAGCAGCCCTAGAGTCGGGAACACCGGGGAGCTGTTTTTT
NA | TRBJ2-7 | TRBV6-1 | NA | CASSEEGARYEQYF | TGTGCCAGCAGTGAGGAGGGGGCGCGTTACGAGCAGTACTTC
NA | TRBJ2-7 | TRBV2 | NA | CASTQTDFTHYEQYF | TGTGCCAGCACCCAGACGGACTTCACTCACTACGAGCAGTACTTC
NA | TRBJ2-3 | TRBV6-5 | NA | CASSYSGGVEGGQYF | TGTGCCAGCAGTTACTCGGGAGGTGTCGAGGGTGGGCAGTATTTT
TRBD1 | TRBJ1-2 | TRBV7-2 | NA | CASSGRDRGHHNYGYTF | TGTGCCAGCAGCGGACGGGACAGGGGGCACCATAACTATGGCTACACCTTC
TRBD1 | TRBJ2-2 | TRBV9 | NA | CASSGDRGIAGELFF | TGTGCCAGCAGCGGAGACAGGGGTATCGCCGGGGAGCTGTTTTTT
NA | TRBJ2-7 | TRBV5-6 | NA | CASSQGLGASYEQYF | TGTGCCAGCAGCCAGGGACTTGGGGCCTCCTACGAGCAGTACTTC
NA | TRBJ1-4 | TRBV18 | NA | CASSPEYGTHNEKLFF | TGTGCCAGCTCACCCGAGTACGGGACTCATAATGAAAAACTGTTTTTT
TRBD1 | TRBJ1-5 | TRBV7-2 | NA | CASSPPGQLNQPQHF | TGTGCCAGCAGCCCGCCGGGACAGCTCAATCAGCCCCAGCATTTT
NA | TRBJ1-2 | TRBV6-5 | NA | CASSYSGTNYGYTF | TGTGCCAGCAGTTACTCCGGGACAAACTATGGCTACACCTTC
NA | TRBJ1-2 | TRBV2 | NA | CASAVRSFRDGYTF | TGTGCCAGCGCTGTACGTTCCTTCCGAGATGGCTACACCTTC
NA | TRBJ2-1 | TRBV2 | few | CASSEGPFSYNEQFF | TGTGCCAGCAGTGAAGGGCCGTTCTCCTACAATGAGCAGTTCTTC
NA | TRBJ2-7 | TRBV28 | once | CASSSTGSGTYEQYF | TGTGCCAGCAGTTCCACAGGGTCGGGAACCTACGAGCAGTACTTC
NA | TRBJ2-5 | TRBV27 | NA | CASSFLYDQTGETQYF | TGTGCCAGCAGTTTCCTCTACGACCAGACGGGGGAGACCCAGTACTTC
NA | TRBJ2-4 | TRBV27 | once | CASSLSAGNIQYF | TGTGCCAGCAGTTTATCGGCTGGAAACATTCAGTACTTC
NA | TRBJ1-1 | TRBV5-6 | NA | CASSLAPHGNTEAFF | TGTGCCAGCAGCTTGGCGCCCCACGGGAACACTGAAGCTTTCTTT
NA | TRBJ1-2 | TRBV29-1 | NA | CSVEGTAARYGYTF | TGCAGCGTTGAAGGGACAGCCGCCCGCTATGGCTACACCTTC
NA | TRBJ2-5 | TRBV6-1 | NA | CASSVSTGILGGTQYF | TGTGCCAGCAGTGTATCCACAGGTATCCTGGGTGGGACCCAGTACTTC
NA | TRBJ1-2 | TRBV6-6 | NA | CASSWNQGLYGYTF | TGTGCCAGCAGTTGGAACCAAGGACTCTATGGCTACACCTTC
TRBD2 | TRBJ2-5 | TRBV2 | NA | CASRAGTSGKETQYF | TGTGCCAGCAGAGCCGGGACTAGCGGGAAGGAGACCCAGTACTTC
NA | TRBJ2-7 | TRBV18 | NA | CASSPWAEEQYF | TGTGCCAGCTCACCATGGGCAGAGGAGCAGTACTTC
TRBD2 | TRBJ2-1 | TRBV6-1 | NA | CASSAQLAGSYNEQFF | TGTGCCAGCAGTGCGCAGCTAGCGGGGTCCTACAATGAGCAGTTCTTC
TRBD2 | TRBJ2-2 | TRBV7-3 | NA | CASSRDQRDGELFF | TGTGCCAGCAGCCGGGACCAGCGGGACGGGGAGCTGTTTTTT
TRBD2 | TRBJ2-7 | TRBV28 | NA | CASSPGTSGSIYEQYF | TGTGCCAGCAGTCCGGGGACTAGCGGGAGTATTTACGAGCAGTACTTC
TRBD2 | TRBJ2-1 | TRBV7-2 | once | CASSLWGLALVNEQFF | TGTGCCAGCAGCTTATGGGGACTAGCTTTGGTCAATGAGCAGTTCTTC
TRBD1 | TRBJ2-4 | TRBV11-3 | NA | CASSSSDRGPKNIQYF | TGTGCCAGCAGCTCCTCGGACAGGGGGCCTAAAAACATTCAGTACTTC
NA | TRBJ1-5 | TRBV5-1 | NA | CASSLAGEANQPQHF | TGCGCCAGCAGCTTGGCCGGGGAGGCCAATCAGCCCCAGCATTTT
NA | TRBJ2-7 | TRBV2 | NA | CASSEGPQLVFF | TGTGCCAGCAGTGAGGGGCCGCAGCTCGTCTTCTTC
NA | TRBJ2-1 | TRBV12-5 | NA | CASGLVLTAGAGKSNEQFF | TGTGCTAGTGGTTTGGTACTCACCGCGGGGGCAGGGAAGAGCAATGAGCAGTTCTTC
NA | TRBJ2-1 | TRBV11-2 | once | CASSFDSGTYNEQFF | TGTGCCAGCAGCTTCGATAGCGGCACCTACAATGAGCAGTTCTTC